This passage covers 8 T cell receptor beta chains from one sample sequenced in a study of T-cell memory formation after mild COVID-19. TCRdb re-analysed the 5' RACE reads in MiXCR, keeping a single row per CDR3 protein. The sample shows about 110,000 distinct CDR3 sequences, over 15% of them seen only once. The sample comprised PBMCs or a T cell subset sorted from them (not recorded which). These receptors all come from an adult woman who had mild COVID-19 (a few samples of this study predate the infection). Cell type and time point are not known.

The chain joins TRBV7-9 to TRBJ1-2; D is perhaps TRBD1 (5 bases). Germline V gene sequence: CDR1 SEHNR, CDR2 FQNEAQ (reference sequence). Between the trimmed V and J ends, which lost 1 base and 6 bases, there was a span of 9 bases. The CDR3 is 13 residues long. The CDR3 reads CASSLGGLHGYTF. Written as DNA, the CDR3 is TGTGCCAGCAGCTTAGGGGGCCTCCATGGCTACACCTTC.

The V call is TRBV12-3 or TRBV12-4, the J call TRBJ2-7; D uncertain. This CDR3 has 16 residues. V dropped 5 bases and J dropped 2 bases, with 19 bases sitting between them. The CDR3 spells CASSDFSDDGAYEQYF. The CDR3, as DNA: TGTGCCAGCAGTGATTTTTCGGATGACGGAGCCTACGAGCAGTACTTC.

This clonotype has just a few counts. The chain recombines TRBV5-1 with TRBJ1-1, with D unclear. The V gene lost 4 bases and the J gene lost 3 bases, with 19 bases spanning the gap. CDR1 and CDR2 (germline): SGHRS, YFSETQ. The CDR3 length is 16 residues. CDR3 nucleotides: TGCGCCAGCAGCCACAACCCCGACAAGGTGGACACTGAAGCTTTCTTT. This translates into CASSHNPDKVDTEAFF.

This clonotype was detected only a few times. The V gene is TRBV29-1, the J gene TRBJ2-3, with TRBD2 matching over 7 bases. Trimming at V came to 6 bases and at J to 5 bases, leaving 11 bases not matched to a gene. This CDR3 has 14 amino acids. Germline-derived CDR1 and CDR2 are SQVTM and ANQGSEA. CDR3 coding DNA: TGCAGCGTCGCGGGAGCGGGGCTGGGAGATACGCAGTATTTT. This gives the protein CSVAGAGLGDTQYF.

This clonotype was counted between two and nine times. V gene TRBV9 combines with J gene TRBJ2-7; TRBD2 is a possible D gene (5 bases). V was trimmed by 4 bases and J by 7 bases, leaving 18 bases between them. The CDR3 extends over 14 amino acids. The germline CDR1 and CDR2 sequences are SGDLS and YYNGEE. DNA for the CDR3: TGTGCCAGCAGCTTAAGGACTGGCTTTGGGGAGCAGTACTTC. It is translated as CASSLRTGFGEQYF.

The chain recombines TRBV5-1 with TRBJ1-1; D is ambiguous. Germline V gene lookup returns CDR1 SGHRS and CDR2 YFSETQ. The CDR3 runs 15 residues. Deletions cut 4 bases from V and 1 base from J, with 14 bases between. CDR3 region: CASSLDRNQNTEAFF. CDR3 DNA sequence: TGCGCCAGCAGCCTAGACCGAAACCAGAACACTGAAGCTTTCTTT.

Only a few counts were recorded for this clonotype. The CDR3 DNA sequence: TGTGCCAGCAGCTTGGTGGCGGTCCCGAACACCGGGGAGCTGTTTTTT. Translation gives CASSLVAVPNTGELFF. The gene calls are TRBV5-5 and TRBJ2-2; D is ambiguous. There are 16 residues in the CDR3. V was pared by 0 bases and J by 0 bases, with 9 bases between. CDR1 and CDR2 from the germline V gene are SGHKS and YYEKEE (reference sequence).

The rearrangement uses TRBV2 and TRBJ1-2; D is unclear. This CDR3 spans 14 amino acids. V shed 9 bases and J shed 7 bases, with 21 bases lying between them. The germline CDR1 and CDR2 sequences are SNHLY and FYNNEI. DNA for the CDR3: TGTGCCAGGCCGGTCCCAGACGGCGGCGCTGGCTACACCTTC. As protein: CARPVPDGGAGYTF.